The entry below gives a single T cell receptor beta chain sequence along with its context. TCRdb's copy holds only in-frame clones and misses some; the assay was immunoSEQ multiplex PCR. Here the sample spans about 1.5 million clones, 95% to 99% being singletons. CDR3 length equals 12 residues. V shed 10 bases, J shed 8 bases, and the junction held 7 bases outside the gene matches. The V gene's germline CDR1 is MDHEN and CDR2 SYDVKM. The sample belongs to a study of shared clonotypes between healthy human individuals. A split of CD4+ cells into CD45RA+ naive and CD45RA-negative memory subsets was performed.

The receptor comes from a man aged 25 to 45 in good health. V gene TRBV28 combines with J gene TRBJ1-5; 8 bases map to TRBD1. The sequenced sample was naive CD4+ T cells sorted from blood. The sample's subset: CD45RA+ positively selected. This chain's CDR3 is CAITDRVEPQHF. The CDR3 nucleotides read TGTGCCATAACGGACAGGGTGGAGCCCCAGCATTTT.